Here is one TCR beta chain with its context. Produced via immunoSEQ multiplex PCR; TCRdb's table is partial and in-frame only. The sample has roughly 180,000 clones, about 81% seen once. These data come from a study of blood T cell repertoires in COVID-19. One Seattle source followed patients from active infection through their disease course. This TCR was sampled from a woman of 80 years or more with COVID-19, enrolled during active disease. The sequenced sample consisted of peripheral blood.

The CDR3 protein is CASSQSLLALSSYNEQFF. CDR3 DNA sequence: TGTGCCAGCAGCCAGTCTCTACTAGCTCTGAGCTCCTACAATGAGCAGTTCTTC. The chain combines TRBV28 with TRBJ2-1; TRBD2 might be the D (6 bases). The CDR3 runs 18 residues. Trimming shortened V by 6 bases and J by 0 bases, and 21 bases separated the two germline ends. Germline lookup yields CDR1 MDHEN and CDR2 SYDVKM.